Listed below are T cell receptor beta chains from one sample, sequenced in a study of blood T cell repertoires in COVID-19. Produced via immunoSEQ multiplex PCR; TCRdb's table is partial and in-frame only. Of about 320,000 clones in the sample, around 90% were seen once. The source material was PBMCs or T cells enriched from blood (not recorded which). These receptors all come from a man aged 55 to 70 who had recovered from COVID-19. Both conserved end residues are part of each CDR3. The D gene is left open where the match is weak. Only part of the rows carry a size: once, few, many, or a class if the clone is expanded.

>-|TRBJ1-6|TRBV6-5|-
TGTGCCAGCAGTTACGGGGCCAGGGGAACTTCACCCCTCCACTTT
CASSYGARGTSPLHF
>-|TRBJ2-1|TRBV25-1|TRBD2
TGTGCCAGCAGTGAACATCGTCGGCTAGCGGGAAACAATGAGCAGTTCTTC
CASSEHRRLAGNNEQFF
>-|TRBJ2-5|TRBV2|-
TGTGCCAGCACCAGGGGCAGCCAAGAGACCCAGTACTTC
CASTRGSQETQYF
>-|TRBJ1-4|TRBV6-2/TRBV6-3|-
TGTGCCAGCAGCACTAGCCTCGGGCTGTTTTTT
CASSTSLGLFF
>-|TRBJ1-6|TRBV7-9|-
TGTGCCATCTCAGGGGATTCAGGGAGTTCACCCCTCCACTTT
CAISGDSGSSPLHF
>-|TRBJ2-5|TRBV27|TRBD2
TGTGCCAGCAGGGGACTAGCGGGAGGAGAGACCCAGTACTTC
CASRGLAGGETQYF
>-|TRBJ1-5|TRBV19|TRBD1
TGTGCCAGTAGTACCCCGAGACAGGGGTCGAATCAGCCCCAGCATTTT
CASSTPRQGSNQPQHF
>-|TRBJ1-6|TRBV27|-
TGTGCCAGCAGAACAGGCTTCGGGAATTCACCCCTCCACTTT
CASRTGFGNSPLHF
>-|TRBJ2-1|TRBV27|-
TGTGCCAGCAGTTTAAGAGGGTCCTACAATGAGCAGTTCTTC
CASSLRGSYNEQFF
>-|TRBJ2-3|TRBV2|-
TGTGCCAGCACCTTCATGATCGGTAGCACAGATACGCAGTATTTT
CASTFMIGSTDTQYF
>-|TRBJ1-4|TRBV6-6|-
TGTGCCAGCAGTCCACGGGACGGGGGAAGAACTAATGAAAAACTGTTTTTT
CASSPRDGGRTNEKLFF
>once|TRBJ2-6|TRBV21-1|-
TGTGCCAGCAGCAAAGGCTCGCGAGGTAGACCGTCTGGGGCCAACGTCCTGACTTTC
CASSKGSRGRPSGANVLTF
>-|TRBJ2-1|TRBV30|-
TGTGCCTTCGGAGGGTACAATGAGCAGTTCTTC
CAFGGYNEQFF
>-|TRBJ2-5|TRBV7-9|-
TGTGCCAGCAGCTTAAACCCTAGCGCCTTAGAGACCCAGTACTTC
CASSLNPSALETQYF
>-|TRBJ2-1|TRBV29-1|TRBD2
TGCAGCGTAGGCGCGGGGAGGGCTCATGAGCAGTTCTTC
CSVGAGRAHEQFF
>-|TRBJ2-2|TRBV9|-
TGTGCCAGCAGCGTAGATGGGAGAAGTACCGGGGAGCTGTTTTTT
CASSVDGRSTGELFF
>-|TRBJ1-5|TRBV3-1/TRBV3-2|-
TGTGCCAGCAGCCAAGATCGGGGTTATCAGCCCCAGCATTTT
CASSQDRGYQPQHF
>-|TRBJ2-3|TRBV4-3|TRBD2
TGCGCCAGCAGCCCTGGGACTAGCGGGGGCGCAGATACGCAGTATTTT
CASSPGTSGGADTQYF
>-|TRBJ2-1|TRBV12-5|-
TGTGCTAGTGGTTTGGTGTCCGGGAATGAGCAGTTCTTC
CASGLVSGNEQFF
>-|TRBJ2-3|TRBV4-2|-
TGTGCCAGCAGCCAAGATCAAGGGGGAAGCACAGATACGCAGTATTTT
CASSQDQGGSTDTQYF
>-|TRBJ1-1|TRBV6-5|TRBD1
TGTGCCAGCAAAAACAGGGGCCCTGGCACTGAAGCTTTCTTT
CASKNRGPGTEAFF
>-|TRBJ2-3|TRBV5-1|TRBD2
TGCGCCAGCAGCCGGGGGACTAGCGGGGCTAGCACAGATACGCAGTATTTT
CASSRGTSGASTDTQYF
>-|TRBJ1-4|TRBV6-5|-
TGTGCCAGCAGTTATAACCGGAGACCAACTAATGAAAAACTGTTTTTT
CASSYNRRPTNEKLFF
>-|TRBJ1-1|TRBV6-2/TRBV6-3|TRBD1
TGTGCCAGCAGTTTCCCGAGGACAGGGGTTGAAGCTTTCTTT
CASSFPRTGVEAFF
>-|TRBJ1-3|TRBV2|TRBD1
TGTGCCAGCAGTGAGGACAGGGGGCCTGGAAACACCATATATTTT
CASSEDRGPGNTIYF
>-|TRBJ2-1|TRBV11-3|TRBD2
TGTGCCAGCAGCCCCCCGGGACTAGCCCCCAATGAGCAGTTCTTC
CASSPPGLAPNEQFF
>few|TRBJ2-7|TRBV5-4|TRBD2
TGTGCCAGCAGAGCAGGACTAGCGGCACCCTACGAGCAGTACTTC
CASRAGLAAPYEQYF
>-|TRBJ2-5|TRBV2|-
TGTGCCAGCGATCGGGCGGCCCAGGGGACCCAGTACTTC
CASDRAAQGTQYF
>-|TRBJ2-3|TRBV29-1|TRBD2
TGCAGCCCCCCCTGGCTAGCGGATAGCACAGATACGCAGTATTTT
CSPPWLADSTDTQYF
>-|TRBJ1-6|TRBV19|-
TGTGCCAGTAGAGAACAGGGATCCTATAATTCACCCCTCCACTTT
CASREQGSYNSPLHF
>-|TRBJ2-7|TRBV5-1|TRBD1
TGCGCCAGCAGCTTTTGGGGTGGGGACAGCTCCTACGAGCAGTACTTC
CASSFWGGDSSYEQYF
>few|TRBJ1-4|TRBV7-9|-
TGTGCCAGCAGCGCCTACAGGGCTCTCAATGAAAAACTGTTTTTT
CASSAYRALNEKLFF
>-|TRBJ1-6|TRBV18|-
TGTGCCAGCTCACCAGGTTCGGGGGGAATTAATTCACCCCTCCACTTT
CASSPGSGGINSPLHF
>-|TRBJ1-5|TRBV5-8|-
TGTGCCAGCAGCGCGAAAGTGGGGGCTCAGCCCCAGCATTTT
CASSAKVGAQPQHF
>-|TRBJ1-1|TRBV7-9|TRBD1
TGTGCCAGCAGCTTCCGGGACAGGGGTACTGAAGCTTTCTTT
CASSFRDRGTEAFF
>-|TRBJ2-1|TRBV10-3|-
TGTGCCATCAGCACTAAGTCCAGCACGCTTACTGAGCAGTTCTTC
CAISTKSSTLTEQFF
>-|TRBJ1-4|TRBV30|-
TGTGCCTGGAGGGGGAAGGGGGAAACTAATGAAAAACTGTTTTTT
CAWRGKGETNEKLFF
>-|TRBJ1-5|TRBV9|TRBD1
TGTGCCAGCAGCGCCGACAGGGGCTCCTTCAATCAGCCCCAGCATTTT
CASSADRGSFNQPQHF
>-|TRBJ2-1|TRBV27|TRBD1
TGTGCCAGCAGTCAGGTCCGGGACAGGGGGTTCAATGAGCAGTTCTTC
CASSQVRDRGFNEQFF
>-|TRBJ2-1|TRBV14|TRBD1
TGTGCCAGCAGCCAAGGTCTTAGGACAGGGGACTACCTGTCCTCCTACAATGAGCAGTTCTTC
CASSQGLRTGDYLSSYNEQFF
>-|TRBJ1-5|TRBV18|TRBD1
TGTGCCAGCTCACCGACAGGGCCGGGCAATCAGCCCCAGCATTTT
CASSPTGPGNQPQHF
>-|TRBJ2-3|TRBV11-2|TRBD2
TGTGCCAGCAGCCTAAGATGGCGGGAGTACACAGATACGCAGTATTTT
CASSLRWREYTDTQYF
>-|TRBJ2-5|TRBV7-8|-
TGTGCCAGCAGCTCTCATCGGTTGTCCCCGTATCGTGATTACTTC
CASSSHRLSPYRDYF